The clone carrying this TCR beta chain appeared many times. Antigen: not known. The sample comes from a study of T-cell reconstitution after alpha-beta-depleted transplantation in children. Whole-study findings and limits: One year after transplant, T-cell counts and diversity came mostly from newly produced T cells. Day-60 TCRbeta diversity that was high in some patients was derived from surviving recipient T cells and thymic progenitors. About two months after transplant, alpha-beta T cells reportedly came from several hundred expanded graft clones.

Construction of the TCRbeta library involved unique molecular identifiers. TCRdb analysed the PCR reads with MiXCR anew, one entry per CDR3 protein. The data hold hundreds of thousands of distinct CDR3 sequences, with approximately 15% observed a single time. CDR1 SQVTM and CDR2 ANQGSEA come from the germline V gene. V was shortened by 3 bases and J by 1 base, with 10 bases between the two germline ends. There are 13 residues in the CDR3. The V and J genes are TRBV29-1 and TRBJ2-7; D is uncertain. The sample was PBMCs, mostly from graft donor cells, taken 360 days after TCRalphabeta/CD19-depleted stem cell transplant. The clonotype comes from a male patient between 5 and 17 years old who had a stem cell transplant for acute lymphoblastic leukemia, so the T cells may come from the graft donor. CDR3 DNA: TGCAGCGTTGATCGATTAGATTCCTACGAGCAGTACTTC. Its protein product is CSVDRLDSYEQYF.